The 25 T cell receptor beta chains given below trace back to one sample, sequenced in a study of blood T cells in healthy people across ages. Through a sample-barcoded 5' primer and a J-beta primer mix, a second PCR was run for roughly 6 to 12 cycles. One entry per CDR3 protein, called by TCRdb with MiXCR from the 5' RACE reads. Here the sample spans 1.5 million to 2 million distinct CDR3 sequences, about 30% being singletons. The sample was blood. Every receptor here comes from a young woman in good health.

The J gene is TRBJ2-7, the V gene TRBV3-1, with 7 bases that match TRBD1. Near its end, the DNA agrees better with TRBJ2-5, so the J call may be wrong. Germline CDR1 and CDR2: LGHDT and YNNKEL (reference sequence). The CDR3 has 15 residues. In DNA form, the CDR3 reads TGTGCCAGCAGCCAAGTAGACAGGGAATGGGAGACCCAGTACTTC. Translated, it gives CASSQVDREWETQYF.

This clonotype showed up just a few times. The chain couples TRBV20-1 to TRBJ2-1, with D possibly matching TRBD2 (5 bases). The CDR3 extends over 11 amino acids. Trimming pared 8 bases from V and 3 bases from J, leaving 8 bases between. Germline V gives CDR1 DFQATT, CDR2 SNEGSKA (reference sequence). This CDR3 is CSSGDYNEQFF. DNA of the CDR3: TGCAGTAGCGGAGACTACAATGAGCAGTTCTTC.

This clonotype was seen at least ten times. The rearrangement uses TRBV4-3 and TRBJ2-7, with D perhaps TRBD1 (5 bases). From germline, CDR1 is LGHNA and CDR2 YSLEER. Trimming removed 3 bases from V and 3 bases from J, with 15 bases in between. The CDR3 is 15 residues long. In nucleotides, the CDR3 is TGCGCCAGCAGCCAGTTTATTTGGCAGGGCTACGAGCAGTACTTC. Translation: CASSQFIWQGYEQYF.

This clonotype was seen only a few times. The CDR3 DNA reads as TGTGCCAGCAGCCGAGGGACTAGCGGGAGGAGAGGTGGAGAGACCCAGTACTTC. Its protein product is CASSRGTSGRRGGETQYF. This chain links TRBV5-5 with TRBJ2-5; 15 bases map to TRBD2. CDR3 length: 18 amino acids. CDR1 SGHKS and CDR2 YYEKEE come from the germline V gene (reference sequence). J gave up 4 bases and V 4 bases, and 11 bases lay outside the gene matches.

J is TRBJ2-3 and V is TRBV5-1; possibly TRBD2 for D (6 bases). The V gene lost 0 bases and the J gene lost 6 bases, with 17 bases spanning the gap. In germline, CDR1 is SGHRS, CDR2 YFSETQ. The CDR3 runs to 16 residues. CDR3 sequence (DNA): TGCGCCAGCAGCTTGGGTTGGGGGGAGTCAACGGATACGCAGTATTTT. Amino acid sequence: CASSLGWGESTDTQYF.

This clonotype was recorded many times. The gene calls are TRBV5-1 and TRBJ2-3, with 9 bases that match TRBD2. There are 15 residues in the CDR3. CDR1 SGHRS and CDR2 YFSETQ come from the germline V gene. Trimming at V came to 0 bases and at J to 2 bases, leaving 1 base not matched to a gene. CDR3: CASSLASGTTDTQYF. The DNA of the CDR3 is TGCGCCAGCAGCTTGGCTAGCGGGACCACAGATACGCAGTATTTT.

The chain joins TRBV7-9 to TRBJ1-1, with D possibly being TRBD1 (5 bases). Germline CDR1 is SEHNR and CDR2 is FQNEAQ (reference sequence). The CDR3 totals 15 residues. Trimming shortened V by 5 bases and J by 2 bases, and 15 bases separated the two germline ends. The DNA for the CDR3 is TGTGCCAGCAGCCAGAGAACAGGTCTAAACACTGAAGCTTTCTTT. It specifies CASSQRTGLNTEAFF.

On this clonotype: This may be a read error, as it is one base from a much larger clone. The chain recombines TRBV7-8 with TRBJ2-4; the match to TRBD2 covers 8 bases. The V and J ends lost 5 bases and 13 bases, in that order; junction bases with no gene match: 16. CDR3 length: 15 amino acids. Germline lookup yields CDR1 SGHVS and CDR2 FQNEAQ. The CDR3: CASSGSIGTRVPQYF. The CDR3 DNA is TGTGCCAGCAGCGGCAGTATCGGGACTAGGGTACCCCAGTACTTC. The complete variable domain, with remaining parts taken from reference TRBV7-8 and TRBJ2-4, reads GAGVSQSPRYKVAKRGQDVALRCDPISGHVSLFWYQQALGQGPEFLTYFQNEAQLDKSGLPSDRFFAERPEGSVSTLKIQRTQQEDSAVYLCASSGSIGTRVPQYFGAGTRLSVL.

Remarks on this clonotype: The junction shows a germline mismatch at one end, possibly a read error. J is TRBJ2-5 and V is TRBV18; D call uncertain. The V gene's germline CDR1 is KGHSH and CDR2 LQKENI. CDR3 size: 12 residues. CDR3 loop: CASPPRQETQYF. CDR3 sequence (DNA): TGTGCCAGCCCACCACGACAAGAGACCCAGTACTTC.

Regarding this clonotype: This clone may be a read error of a much larger clone one base away. The rearrangement uses TRBV10-3 and TRBJ2-7; D possibly corresponds to TRBD1 (5 bases). Between the trimmed V and J ends, which lost 0 bases and 2 bases, there was a span of 14 bases. The CDR3 is made up of 16 amino acids. From germline, CDR1 is ENHRY and CDR2 SYGVKD. DNA of the CDR3: TGTGCCATCAGTGAGTCGGGGCAGCCGAGCCCCTACGAGCAGTACTTC. Translation gives CAISESGQPSPYEQYF.

The rearrangement links TRBV30 to TRBJ1-2; D gene unclear. V dropped 3 bases and J dropped 4 bases, with 12 bases sitting between them. This CDR3 is built from 13 residues. CDR1 is GTSNPN and CDR2 is SVGIG in the germline V gene (reference sequence). The DNA of the CDR3 is TGTGCCTGGAGCAAAGGACGGAGCTATGGCTACACCTTC. Translated, it gives CAWSKGRSYGYTF. Together with reference TRBV30 and TRBJ1-2, the CDR3 gives the full variable domain: SQTIHQWPATLVQPVGSPLSLECTVEGTSNPNLYWYRQAAGRGLQLLFYSVGIGQISSEVPQNLSASRPQDRQFILSSKKLLLSDSGFYLCAWSKGRSYGYTFGSGTRLTVV.

Only a few counts were recorded for this clonotype. The chain links TRBV20-1 to TRBJ1-2; no definite D call. This CDR3 has 13 amino acids. Deletions cut 3 bases from V and 8 bases from J, with 16 bases between. Germline values: CDR1 DFQATT, CDR2 SNEGSKA (reference sequence). CDR3 bases: TGCAGTGCTAGGATTCAGGATCGCTTAGGCTACACCTTC. The encoded protein is CSARIQDRLGYTF.

This clonotype was seen at least ten times. The chain has TRBV20-1 and TRBJ2-1; weak D call: TRBD2 (6 bases). V was cut by 5 bases and J by 0 bases, with 11 bases left in between. The CDR3 runs to 14 residues. CDR1 DFQATT and CDR2 SNEGSKA come from the germline V gene (reference sequence). CDR3 nucleotide sequence: TGCAGTGCTGGGGACTCGAGCTCCTACAATGAGCAGTTCTTC. It specifies CSAGDSSSYNEQFF.

The chain joins TRBV6-2 or TRBV6-3 to TRBJ1-2; tentative D call: TRBD1 (6 bases). The CDR3 is made up of 15 amino acids. The V gene lost 8 bases and the J gene lost 2 bases, with 18 bases spanning the gap. The germline V gene encodes CDR1 MNHEY and CDR2 SVGEGT. In DNA, the CDR3 is TGTGCCAGCGACGATAAACACAGGGCGAACTATGGCTACACCTTC. Its translation: CASDDKHRANYGYTF.

This clonotype was seen more than once but under ten times. This chain joins TRBV20-1 and TRBJ2-3; 7 bases align to TRBD2. Trimming at V came to 5 bases and at J to 2 bases, leaving 7 bases not matched to a gene. The CDR3 has 14 amino acids. Germline-derived CDR1 and CDR2 are DFQATT and SNEGSKA (reference sequence). DNA of the CDR3: TGCAGTGCTTCCGAGCGGGATCCCACAGATACGCAGTATTTT. Its protein product is CSASERDPTDTQYF.

CDR3: CASSLVPTTGANVLTF. The CDR3 nucleotides read TGTGCCAGCAGTTTGGTCCCCACTACTGGGGCCAACGTCCTGACTTTC. The chain combines TRBV27 with TRBJ2-6; no definite D call. This CDR3 comprises 16 residues. Trimming left V 3 bases short and J 2 bases short, with 11 bases between. The V gene's germline CDR1 is MNHEY and CDR2 SMNVEV (reference sequence).

The V and J genes are TRBV28 and TRBJ2-5; possibly TRBD1 or TRBD2 for D (5 bases each). The tail of the sequence fits TRBJ2-7 better, so the J call may be wrong. Germline CDR1 reads MDHEN; CDR2 reads SYDVKM. The CDR3 loop spans 16 amino acids. For the CDR3, the DNA is TGTGCCAGCAGTTCTCCGACAGCACTTTTCGGGGCCGAGCAGTACTTC. This sequence encodes CASSSPTALFGAEQYF.

The chain uses TRBV28 and TRBJ1-5; unclear D gene. The V end was cut by 5 bases, the J end by 9 bases, with 14 bases between. The CDR3 covers 13 residues. Germline V gives CDR1 MDHEN, CDR2 SYDVKM. This CDR3 reads CASSTNRGRPQHF. CDR3 DNA sequence: TGTGCCAGCAGTACCAACCGAGGTCGGCCCCAGCATTTT.

This chain uses TRBV3-1 with TRBJ1-1; D is ambiguous. From germline, CDR1 is LGHDT and CDR2 YNNKEL (reference sequence). CDR3 size: 14 residues. V gave up 4 bases and J gave up 4 bases, with 13 bases separating them. The CDR3 DNA sequence: TGTGCCAGCAGCCGAAATACGGCGAGCACTGAAGCTTTCTTT. Translating gives CASSRNTASTEAFF.

V usage is TRBV27 and J usage is TRBJ2-1; 7 bases agree with TRBD2. CDR1 and CDR2 from the germline V gene are MNHEY and SMNVEV (reference sequence). There are 16 residues in the CDR3. J gave up 6 bases and V 5 bases, and 13 bases lay outside the gene matches. The CDR3 region is CASSPSPSGISNEQFF. DNA of the CDR3: TGTGCCAGCAGTCCCTCCCCCAGCGGGATAAGCAATGAGCAGTTCTTC.

The V and J genes are TRBV9 and TRBJ1-1, with 7 bases that match TRBD1. Unmatched junction bases numbered 3, after V lost 0 bases and J lost 4 bases. Germline CDR1 reads SGDLS; CDR2 reads YYNGEE. This CDR3 comprises 14 residues. The CDR3 region is CASSVGGTATEAFF. The CDR3 nucleotides are TGTGCCAGCAGCGTAGGAGGGACAGCCACTGAAGCTTTCTTT. The full variable domain, completed using reference TRBV9 and TRBJ1-1, is DSGVTQTPKHLITATGQRVTLRCSPRSGDLSVYWYQQSLDQGLQFLIQYYNGEERAKGNILERFSAQQFPDLHSELNLSSLELGDSALYFCASSVGGTATEAFFGQGTRLTVV.

This clonotype appeared many times. V and J are TRBV20-1 and TRBJ2-1; the match to TRBD1 covers 7 bases. V was clipped by 1 base and J by 6 bases; unmatched bases: 6. The CDR3 sequence is 14 residues long. Germline assignment: CDR1 DFQATT and CDR2 SNEGSKA (reference sequence). The CDR3 DNA reads TGCAGTGCTAGAGCCCCGGCAGGGGGCAATGAGCAGTTCTTC. Translation: CSARAPAGGNEQFF.

The CDR3 loop reads CASSSAGVLNEQYF. In DNA, the CDR3 is TGTGCCAGCAGCTCAGCGGGTGTTCTCAATGAGCAGTACTTC. This chain links TRBV6-2 or TRBV6-3 with TRBJ2-7; possibly TRBD2 for D (6 bases). Deletions cut 6 bases from V and 7 bases from J, with 19 bases between. From germline, CDR1 is MNHEY and CDR2 SVGEGT. The CDR3 contains 14 residues.

This clonotype has only a few counts. The chain uses TRBV6-5 and TRBJ2-7; possibly TRBD1 or TRBD2 for D (6 bases each). This CDR3 comprises 13 residues. V was trimmed by 6 bases and J by 6 bases, leaving 15 bases between them. Germline-derived CDR1 and CDR2 are MNHEY and SVGAGI. CDR3 coding DNA: TGTGCCAGCAGAAGGGGGGCAATGGGCGAGCAGTACTTC. Protein sequence: CASRRGAMGEQYF.

This clonotype appeared a few times. This chain joins TRBV11-1 and TRBJ2-1, with TRBD1 as a possible D gene (5 bases). CDR1 is SGHAT, CDR2 FQDESV, per germline (reference sequence). The V end lost 5 bases, the J end lost 6 bases, and 23 bases lay between the germline ends. This CDR3 comprises 17 residues. CDR3 DNA sequence: TGTGCCAGCAGCAACAATTGGGGCGCGGTAAAATCCAATGAGCAGTTCTTC. Translated, it gives CASSNNWGAVKSNEQFF.